This TCR beta chain originates from a study of T cell responses to AZD1222 COVID-19 vaccine. Germline V gene sequence: CDR1 SGHRS, CDR2 YFSETQ. The trim removed 2 bases at V and 1 base at J, leaving 2 bases unmatched. The CDR3 runs 15 residues. General observations from the study: Close to half of all spike-specific TCRs reportedly target regions of the variants that are unmutated. Seropositive AZD1222 recipients at baseline numbered only six or seven. The donor cohort was predominantly white British with a female majority, and clonal diversity may have been underestimated.

A single count supports this clone. No antigen is known for it. Sequenced by immunoSEQ multiplex PCR; TCRdb stores in-frame clones only, minus some. In the table there are roughly 120,000 clones, about 92% of which are singletons. This receptor was taken from an adult in good health. The sample was peripheral blood, taken on day 0 of AZD1222 vaccination. The J gene is TRBJ2-2, the V gene TRBV5-1; 7 nucleotides line up with TRBD2. CDR3 loop: CASSFLAVNTGELFF. In DNA, the CDR3 is TGCGCCAGCAGCTTCCTAGCGGTGAACACCGGGGAGCTGTTTTTT.